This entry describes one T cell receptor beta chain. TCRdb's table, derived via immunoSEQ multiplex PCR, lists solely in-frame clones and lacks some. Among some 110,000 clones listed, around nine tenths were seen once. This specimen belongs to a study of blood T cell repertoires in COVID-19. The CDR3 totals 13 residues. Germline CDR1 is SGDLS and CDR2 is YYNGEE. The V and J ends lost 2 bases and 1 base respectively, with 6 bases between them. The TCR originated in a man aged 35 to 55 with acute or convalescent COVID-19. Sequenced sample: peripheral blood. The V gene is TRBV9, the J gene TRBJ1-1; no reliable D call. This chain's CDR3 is CASSVSQNTEAFF. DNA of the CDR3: TGTGCCAGCAGCGTTTCACAGAACACTGAAGCTTTCTTT.